The 30 T cell receptor beta chains below come from one sample, sequenced in a study of T cells in Graves' hyperthyroidism and ophthalmopathy. It was RNA transcripts that yielded the amplified TCR beta CDR3 regions. The HTBI primer set drove a first-round RT-PCR of the TCR CDR3. TCRdb called the multiplex PCR reads again in MiXCR, with one record for every CDR3 protein. The sample lists more than 500,000 distinct CDR3 sequences, around 43% occurring once. Sequencing was carried out using peripheral blood or thyroid tissue (not recorded which). The receptors stem from an adult woman with Graves' disease, either hyperthyroidism or ophthalmopathy (not recorded which).

A few counts support this clonotype. The chain recombines TRBV24-1 with TRBJ1-5, with D possibly TRBD1 on 6 matching bases. CDR3 size: 15 residues. Germline V gene data show CDR1 as KGHDR and CDR2 as SFDVKD. Trimming pared 4 bases from V and 1 base from J, leaving 10 bases between. CDR3 coding DNA: TGTGCCACCAGTGAGACAGGACGGAGCAATCAGCCCCAGCATTTT. This encodes CATSETGRSNQPQHF.

This clonotype was seen only a few times. The V call is TRBV29-1, the J call TRBJ1-2; D unresolved. CDR1 is SQVTM and CDR2 is ANQGSEA in the germline V gene. The CDR3 contains 12 residues. The ends were cut back, 3 bases at V and 0 bases at J, with 5 bases in the middle. CDR3 DNA sequence: TGCAGCGTTGACGAAGCTAACTATGGCTACACCTTC. Translating gives CSVDEANYGYTF.

In its sample, this clonotype was seen many times. The chain uses TRBV7-2 and TRBJ1-6; D might be TRBD1 (6 bases). This CDR3 is built from 19 residues. The germline gives CDR1 SGHTA, CDR2 FQGNSA. Trimming stripped 7 bases from V and 4 bases from J, with 26 bases between. The CDR3 spells CASTPRGGLEGLYNSPLHF. In DNA form, the CDR3 reads TGTGCCAGCACCCCCAGGGGCGGGTTGGAAGGACTTTATAATTCACCCCTCCACTTT.

As for this clonotype: Sequence at one end of the junction differs from germline and may be a read error. V gene TRBV3-1 combines with J gene TRBJ1-1; D is possibly TRBD1 (6 bases). Germline values: CDR1 LGHDT, CDR2 YNNKEL (reference sequence). This CDR3 has 13 amino acids. The CDR3 loop reads CAGSLRGGTEAFF. CDR3 bases: TGTGCCGGCAGCCTACGAGGGGGCACTGAAGCTTTCTTT.

For this clonotype: In this CDR3 the conserved last residue, phenylalanine or tryptophan, is missing, so a read error is likely. The DNA is left out, because the CDR3 cannot be placed on it with certainty; the CDR3 is given as TCRdb lists it. The rearrangement links TRBV20-1 to TRBJ1-3; the table's D call TRBD1 went unverified against the DNA. Germline V CDR1 and CDR2: DFQATT, SNEGSKA (reference sequence). The CDR3 length equals 11 residues, ends included. The CDR3 is CSARGEQGHDT.

This clonotype turned up a few times. The gene calls are TRBV11-2 and TRBJ2-2; 8 bases match TRBD2. The germline V gene has CDR1 SGHAT and CDR2 FQNNGV. V was pared by 5 bases and J by 2 bases, with 7 bases of the junction left unmatched. The CDR3 runs to 16 residues. CDR3 loop: CASSPSGGLNTGELFF. The CDR3 bases are TGTGCCAGCAGCCCGAGCGGGGGATTAAACACCGGGGAGCTGTTTTTT.

This clonotype showed up many times. This chain connects TRBV5-6 to TRBJ1-5; 9 bases are shared with TRBD1. The CDR3 loop spans 14 amino acids. V lost 4 bases and J lost 5; bases outside the gene matches: 4. Germline loops: CDR1 SGHDT, CDR2 YYEEEE. CDR3 protein: CASSRDRDHQPQHF. The CDR3 nucleotides are TGTGCCAGCAGCCGGGACAGGGATCATCAGCCCCAGCATTTT.

The chain uses TRBV19 and TRBJ1-4, with 8 bases fitting TRBD1. This CDR3 has 12 residues. Germline-derived CDR1 and CDR2 are LNHDA and SQIVND (reference sequence). J lost 6 bases, V lost 11 bases, and 5 bases had no gene match. CDR3 in DNA: TGTGCCGCGACAGGGGCCGATGAAAAACTGTTTTTT. This gives the protein CAATGADEKLFF. The variable domain in full, completed from reference TRBV19 and TRBJ1-4, reads DGGITQSPKYLFRKEGQNVTLSCEQNLNHDAMYWYRQDPGQGLRLIYYSQIVNDFQKGDIAEGYSVSREKKESFPLTVTSAQKNPTAFYLCAATGADEKLFFGSGTQLSVL.

V usage is TRBV19 and J usage is TRBJ1-1, with TRBD1 matching over 8 bases. V shed 7 bases and J 4 bases; nucleotides not matched to a gene: 8. Germline CDR1 reads LNHDA; CDR2 reads SQIVND (reference sequence). The CDR3 contains 14 residues. CDR3 sequence reads: CASTLRGRGTEAFF. The CDR3, as DNA: TGTGCCAGTACTCTCAGGGGGCGAGGCACTGAAGCTTTCTTT. The full variable domain, rest sourced from reference TRBV19 and TRBJ1-1, is DGGITQSPKYLFRKEGQNVTLSCEQNLNHDAMYWYRQDPGQGLRLIYYSQIVNDFQKGDIAEGYSVSREKKESFPLTVTSAQKNPTAFYLCASTLRGRGTEAFFGQGTRLTVV.

The CDR3 spells CASSARAGTYGKLFF. CDR3 bases: TGTGCCAGCAGCGCACGGGCCGGGACATATGGGAAACTGTTTTTT. V is TRBV7-2 and J is TRBJ1-4; D is possibly TRBD1 (6 bases). The V end was cut by 5 bases, the J end by 11 bases, with 21 bases between. The germline V gene encodes CDR1 SGHTA and CDR2 FQGNSA. This CDR3 spans 15 amino acids. Full variable domain (rest looked up from reference TRBV7-2 and TRBJ1-4): GAGVSQSPSNKVTEKGKDVELRCDPISGHTALYWYRQSLGQGLEFLIYFQGNSAPDKSGLPSDRFSAERTGGSVSTLTIQRTQQEDSAVYLCASSARAGTYGKLFFGSGTQLSVL.

This clonotype was seen many times. This rearrangement joins TRBV5-1 to TRBJ2-7; a possible D gene is TRBD2 (6 bases). This CDR3 spans 15 amino acids. The V gene's germline CDR1 is SGHRS and CDR2 YFSETQ. V gave up 0 bases and J gave up 0 bases, with 10 bases separating them. CDR3 in amino acids: CASSLVAGSSYEQYF. The CDR3 DNA follows: TGCGCCAGCAGCTTGGTGGCGGGAAGCTCCTACGAGCAGTACTTC.

The rearrangement links TRBV5-1 to TRBJ2-5; D possibly corresponds to TRBD1 (5 bases). This CDR3 spans 14 amino acids. Germline V gives CDR1 SGHRS, CDR2 YFSETQ. The V end lost 4 bases, the J end lost 1 base, and 11 bases lay between the germline ends. The CDR3 DNA is TGCGCCAGCAGCCACACAGGATTCCAAGAGACCCAGTACTTC. Protein sequence: CASSHTGFQETQYF.

The chain couples TRBV6-5 to TRBJ2-7; D ambiguous. The CDR3 is 14 amino acids. The germline CDR1 and CDR2 sequences are MNHEY and SVGAGI. Trimming pared 0 bases from V and 6 bases from J, leaving 12 bases between. This chain's CDR3 is CASSYSYAVSEQYF. CDR3 DNA: TGTGCCAGCAGTTACTCCTATGCAGTCTCCGAGCAGTACTTC.

This chain connects TRBV29-1 to TRBJ2-7; D is perhaps TRBD2 (6 bases). The CDR3 runs to 13 residues. V gave up 8 bases and J gave up 3 bases, with 17 bases separating them. Germline values: CDR1 SQVTM, CDR2 ANQGSEA. CDR3 bases: TGCAGCTTAGGTGCGGGGCGGGGCTACGAGCAGTACTTC. Translating gives CSLGAGRGYEQYF.

The chain has TRBV7-2 and TRBJ1-6, with D uncertain. CDR3 size: 14 residues. Trimming took off 5 bases at V and 9 bases at J, with 14 bases between the two ends. Germline V lookup: CDR1 SGHTA, CDR2 FQGNSA. This chain's CDR3 is CASSIAQKSSPLHF. The CDR3 DNA follows: TGTGCCAGCAGCATTGCCCAAAAAAGTTCACCCCTCCACTTT.

A few counts support this clonotype. The chain couples TRBV7-2 to TRBJ1-5, with D unclear. The CDR3 runs 16 residues. Germline V gives CDR1 SGHTA, CDR2 FQGNSA. Trimming removed 0 bases from V and 6 bases from J, with 15 bases in between. In DNA form, the CDR3 reads TGTGCCAGCAGCTTAGCGCCGCCCAGCGACGGTCAGCCCCAGCATTTT. This codes for CASSLAPPSDGQPQHF.

This clonotype was observed at least ten times. The chain joins TRBV15 to TRBJ2-5; 9 positions agree with TRBD1. Germline CDR1 is LNHNV and CDR2 is YYDKDF (reference sequence). With V trimmed by 3 bases and J by 4 bases, 12 bases remained unmatched. The CDR3 spans 17 residues. DNA of the CDR3: TGTGCCACCAGCAGCAGAACCACAGGGGGCCTAAGAGAGACCCAGTACTTC. This codes for CATSSRTTGGLRETQYF.

In regard to this clonotype: At one of its ends the junction is not consistent with the germline gene, which may arise from a read error. The genes are TRBV20-1 and TRBJ2-1; D is perhaps TRBD2 (6 bases). Germline lookup yields CDR1 DFQATT and CDR2 SNEGSKA (reference sequence). This CDR3 contains 17 residues. The DNA of the CDR3 is TGCAGTGCTAGAGATCTCGCAGGTGGAGGGACCTACGATGAGCAGTTCTTC. This translates into CSARDLAGGGTYDEQFF.

The chain links TRBV5-1 to TRBJ1-2, with D perhaps TRBD1 (6 bases). CDR3 length equals 14 residues. Trimming cost V 4 bases and J 2 bases, with 12 bases left between them. In germline, CDR1 is SGHRS, CDR2 YFSETQ. CDR3 bases: TGCGCCAGCAGCCCAGTCGGACAGAACTATGGCTACACCTTC. Translating gives CASSPVGQNYGYTF.

The V call is TRBV29-1, the J call TRBJ2-7; the D gene is possibly TRBD1 (6 bases). The V gene's germline CDR1 is SQVTM and CDR2 ANQGSEA. The CDR3 contains 9 residues. Trimming shortened V by 8 bases and J by 9 bases, and 11 bases separated the two germline ends. In DNA form, the CDR3 reads TGCAGCTCAGGGGTAGGGCAGTACTTC. This codes for CSSGVGQYF.

This clonotype was found a few times. The CDR3 DNA follows: TGTGCCTGCGGGGGAGGGCAGGGTAGAAACACCATATATTTT. Translation gives CACGGGQGRNTIYF. The chain employs TRBV7-2 and TRBJ1-3; TRBD1 might be the D (5 bases). The CDR3 loop spans 14 amino acids. CDR1 SGHTA and CDR2 FQGNSA come from the germline V gene. The V and J ends lost 11 bases and 5 bases respectively, with 19 bases between them.

A word on this clonotype: A junction boundary mismatches the germline segment, possibly from a read error. The chain is built from TRBV10-3 and TRBJ1-2; D gene uncertain. CDR3 length equals 13 residues. The germline V gene has CDR1 ENHRY and CDR2 SYGVKD. CDR3 residues: CASSEPANYGYTF. The CDR3 DNA reads TGTGCCAGCAGTGAGCCAGCTAACTATGGCTACACCTTC.

In its sample, this clonotype was seen many times. J is TRBJ1-3 and V is TRBV6-5, with 7 bases fitting TRBD1. Germline assignment: CDR1 MNHEY and CDR2 SVGAGI. V lost 0 bases to trimming and J lost 1 base; unmatched junction nucleotides: 9. This CDR3 comprises 18 residues. Written as DNA, the CDR3 is TGTGCCAGCAGTTACTCCTCCGGGACAGTCACGTCTGGAAACACCATATATTTT. It yields the protein CASSYSSGTVTSGNTIYF.

The V gene is TRBV7-2, the J gene TRBJ1-6; a weak D match, TRBD1 (6 bases). Germline V lookup: CDR1 SGHTA, CDR2 FQGNSA. V was shortened by 2 bases and J by 10 bases, with 15 bases between the two germline ends. The CDR3 has 15 residues. The CDR3 coding sequence is TGTGCCAGCAGCTTACCGCAGGGGCGGGAATCACCCCTCCACTTT. Translated: CASSLPQGRESPLHF.

This clonotype turned up a few times. This chain joins TRBV10-3 and TRBJ1-2, with 8 bases aligning to TRBD1. Germline V gives CDR1 ENHRY, CDR2 SYGVKD. The J segment lost 12 bases and the V segment lost 4 bases, leaving 10 bases of the junction unmatched. This CDR3 contains 13 residues. The CDR3 is CAISGSQDRVDTF. The CDR3 region has the DNA TGTGCCATCAGTGGCTCCCAGGACAGGGTTGACACCTTC.

This clonotype was counted many times. The genes are TRBV20-1 and TRBJ1-5; D gene ambiguous. Germline loops: CDR1 DFQATT, CDR2 SNEGSKA (reference sequence). The CDR3 extends over 12 amino acids. The ends were cut back, 3 bases at V and 9 bases at J, with 12 bases in the middle. CDR3 sequence reads: CSASLGDAPQHF. DNA of the CDR3: TGCAGTGCTAGTTTAGGCGACGCGCCCCAGCATTTT.

This clonotype was counted many times. The chain carries TRBV4-1 and TRBJ2-6; D unresolved. The CDR3 is made up of 15 amino acids. V was shortened by 1 base and J by 0 bases, with 4 bases between the two germline ends. From germline, CDR1 is MGHRA and CDR2 YSYEKL. CDR3 DNA sequence: TGCGCCAGCAGCCAAGGGAGCTCTGGGGCCAACGTCCTGACTTTC. Translated, it gives CASSQGSSGANVLTF.

The chain employs TRBV29-1 and TRBJ2-5; 8 positions match TRBD1. The CDR3 runs 13 residues. V gave up 5 bases and J gave up 5 bases; unmatched junction bases: 7. The germline V gene has CDR1 SQVTM and CDR2 ANQGSEA. In DNA, the CDR3 is TGCAGCGTTTTGGACAGGGCGCCGGAGACCCAGTACTTC. This gives the protein CSVLDRAPETQYF.

This clonotype showed up many times. The chain joins TRBV5-6 to TRBJ2-7, with a tentative D call TRBD2 (5 bases). V lost 2 bases and J 0 bases, leaving 9 bases between the germline ends. The CDR3 is made up of 14 amino acids. CDR1 is SGHDT and CDR2 is YYEEEE in the germline V gene. CDR3 coding DNA: TGTGCCAGCAGCTTACGGGAACCCTCCTACGAGCAGTACTTC. This encodes CASSLREPSYEQYF.

Only a few counts were recorded for this clonotype. This chain links TRBV7-2 with TRBJ2-2, with TRBD1 as a possible D gene (6 bases). The CDR3 length is 14 residues. V gave up 7 bases and J gave up 4 bases, with 13 bases separating them. Germline V gene sequence: CDR1 SGHTA, CDR2 FQGNSA. The CDR3: CASTVGHPTGELFF. CDR3 bases: TGTGCCAGCACCGTGGGACACCCCACCGGGGAGCTGTTTTTT.